The 9 T cell receptor beta chains presented below share a single source sample, sequenced in a study of blood T cells in healthy people across ages. Alongside a J-beta primer mix, a sample-barcoded 5' primer served in a second PCR lasting roughly 6 to 11 cycles. One entry per CDR3 protein results from TCRdb running MiXCR on the 5' RACE reads. The sample contains over a million distinct CDR3 sequences, under 55% of which appear only once. The sample taken for sequencing was blood. The receptors shown here come from a woman in her late teens or twenties in good health.

V gene TRBV10-3 combines with J gene TRBJ1-4; D is uncertain. V shed 5 bases and J shed 3 bases, with 7 bases lying between them. This CDR3 is built from 13 residues. Germline CDR1 and CDR2: ENHRY and SYGVKD. The CDR3 coding sequence is TGTGCCATCAGTCCGCTCCCTAATGAAAAACTGTTTTTT. This gives the protein CAISPLPNEKLFF.

The genes are TRBV10-3 and TRBJ2-3, with 8 bases identical to TRBD2. From germline, CDR1 is ENHRY and CDR2 SYGVKD. The CDR3 totals 15 residues. The V segment lost 0 bases and the J segment 4 bases; nucleotides outside the gene matches: 3. The CDR3 coding sequence is TGTGCCATCAGTGAGTCCAAGCGGGGGCCAGATACGCAGTATTTT. It is translated as CAISESKRGPDTQYF.

V gene TRBV20-1 combines with J gene TRBJ2-7, with D perhaps matching TRBD2 (6 bases). Trimming stripped 6 bases from V and 2 bases from J, with 14 bases between. Looked up from germline, CDR1 is DFQATT and CDR2 is SNEGSKA (reference sequence). The CDR3 covers 13 residues. The CDR3 is CSAHSGPAYEQYF. CDR3 in DNA: TGCAGTGCCCATAGCGGCCCCGCCTACGAGCAGTACTTC.

This clonotype was recorded a few times. The chain links TRBV28 to TRBJ2-1; D gene uncertain. Between the trimmed V and J ends, which lost 5 bases and 8 bases, there was a span of 13 bases. This CDR3 is 13 amino acids long. Germline lookup yields CDR1 MDHEN and CDR2 SYDVKM. CDR3 nucleotide sequence: TGTGCCAGCAGTCGGGCACTATCCGATGAGCAGTTCTTC. Protein: CASSRALSDEQFF.

V and J are TRBV7-2 and TRBJ1-6, with a possible D match to TRBD1 (6 bases). With 1 base removed from V and 7 bases from J, the gap between germline ends came to 11 bases. Germline lookup yields CDR1 SGHTA and CDR2 FQGNSA. This CDR3 contains 15 residues. Here the CDR3 DNA reads TGTGCCAGCAGCTTAGTTACCCAGGGGAATTCACCCCTCCACTTT. Translation: CASSLVTQGNSPLHF.

The chain is built from TRBV7-2 and TRBJ2-1; unclear D gene. The CDR3 has 16 residues. Germline values: CDR1 SGHTA, CDR2 FQGNSA. V lost 0 bases, J lost 4 bases, and 13 bases lay in between. This CDR3 reads CASSLARAASYNEQFF. CDR3 in DNA: TGTGCCAGCAGCTTAGCAAGGGCGGCCAGTTACAATGAGCAGTTCTTC.

This rearrangement joins TRBV10-1 to TRBJ2-5; 7 positions match TRBD1. V lost 5 bases and J lost 11; bases outside the gene matches: 11. The CDR3 sequence is 13 residues long. Per germline, CDR1 WNHNN and CDR2 SYGVQD (reference sequence). CDR3 nucleotides: TGCGCCAGCAGTCAACAGGGGAAGAGGGAGCAGTACTTC. It codes for CASSQQGKREQYF.

As DNA, the CDR3 is TGTGCCAGCACCCTCACAGGGGATCAAGAGACCCAGTACTTC. Translated, it gives CASTLTGDQETQYF. This chain links TRBV6-5 with TRBJ2-5; 7 bases are a match to TRBD1. The CDR3 has 14 residues. Germline trimming cut 7 bases from V and 2 bases from J; bases unmatched to any gene: 7. Germline V CDR1 and CDR2: MNHEY, SVGAGI.

This chain uses TRBV9 with TRBJ2-1; D ambiguous. This CDR3 spans 13 amino acids. Germline CDR1 SGDLS, CDR2 YYNGEE. V was clipped by 0 bases and J by 9 bases, with 10 bases between them. The CDR3 nucleotides are TGTGCCAGCAGCGTAGTTCTAGTCACTGAGCAGTTCTTC. Its translation: CASSVVLVTEQFF.